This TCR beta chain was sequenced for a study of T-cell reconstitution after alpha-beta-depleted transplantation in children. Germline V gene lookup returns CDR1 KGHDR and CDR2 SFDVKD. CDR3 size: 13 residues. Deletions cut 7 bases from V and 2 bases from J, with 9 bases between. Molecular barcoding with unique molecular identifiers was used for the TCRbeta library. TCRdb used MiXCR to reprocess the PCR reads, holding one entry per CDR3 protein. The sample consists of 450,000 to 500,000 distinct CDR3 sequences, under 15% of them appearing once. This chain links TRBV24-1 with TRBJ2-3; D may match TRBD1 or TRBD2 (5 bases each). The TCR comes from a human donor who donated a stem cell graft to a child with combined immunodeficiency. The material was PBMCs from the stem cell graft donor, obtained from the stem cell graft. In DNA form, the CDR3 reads TGTGCCACCAGGGGACCGATCACAGATACGCAGTATTTT. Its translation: CATRGPITDTQYF.